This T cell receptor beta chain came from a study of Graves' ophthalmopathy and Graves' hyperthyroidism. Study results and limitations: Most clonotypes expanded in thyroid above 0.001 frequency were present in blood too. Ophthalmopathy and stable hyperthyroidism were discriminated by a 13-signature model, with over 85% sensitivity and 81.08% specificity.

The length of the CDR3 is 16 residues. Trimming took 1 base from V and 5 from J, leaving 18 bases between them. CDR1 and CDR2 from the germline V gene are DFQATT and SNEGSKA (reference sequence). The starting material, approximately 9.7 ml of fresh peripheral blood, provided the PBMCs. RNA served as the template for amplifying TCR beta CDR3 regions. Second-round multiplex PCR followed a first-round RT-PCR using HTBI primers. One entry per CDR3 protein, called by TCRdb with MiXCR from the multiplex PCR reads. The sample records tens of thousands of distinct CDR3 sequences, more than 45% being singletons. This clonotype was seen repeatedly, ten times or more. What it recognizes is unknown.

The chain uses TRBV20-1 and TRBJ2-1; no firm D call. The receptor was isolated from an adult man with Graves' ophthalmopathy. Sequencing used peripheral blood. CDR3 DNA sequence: TGCAGTGCTAGAGGTCAACTAATTCATTTAAACAATGAGCAGTTCTTC. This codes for CSARGQLIHLNNEQFF.